The 14 T cell receptor beta chains presented below share a single source sample, sequenced in a study of cytomegalovirus exposure and HLA in healthy donors. Primers for the PCR totalled 60 Vbeta and 13 Jbeta. TCRdb's copy holds only in-frame clones and misses some; the assay was immunoSEQ multiplex PCR. This sample has about 160,000 clones; approximately 80% occur once, and the top ten carry around 8%. The sample was PBMCs. These TCRs come from a male donor in good health and CMV-seropositive.

This sequence joins TRBV10-3 and TRBJ2-1; D not certain. The CDR3 loop spans 16 amino acids. CDR1 is ENHRY and CDR2 is SYGVKD in the germline V gene. V lost 4 bases and J lost 6, with 19 bases in between. The CDR3 loop reads CAISVDSLLVGNEQFF. The CDR3 DNA sequence: TGTGCCATCAGTGTAGACTCGCTGCTTGTCGGCAATGAGCAGTTCTTC.

This clone occurred a few times. This chain connects TRBV14 to TRBJ2-7, with TRBD1 matching 7 bases. V shed 1 base and J 3 bases; nucleotides not matched to a gene: 6. The CDR3 contains 15 residues. The germline V gene encodes CDR1 SGHDN and CDR2 FVKESK. This chain's CDR3 is CASSQGRGLDYEQYF. In DNA form, the CDR3 reads TGTGCCAGCAGCCAAGGAAGGGGGCTAGACTACGAGCAGTACTTC. The variable domain in full, completed from reference TRBV14 and TRBJ2-7, reads EAGVTQFPSHSVIEKGQTVTLRCDPISGHDNLYWYRRVMGKEIKFLLHFVKESKQDESGMPNNRFLAERTGGTYSTLKVQPAELEDSGVYFCASSQGRGLDYEQYFGPGTRLTVT.

The chain recombines TRBV6-1 with TRBJ1-5; 9 bases align to TRBD1. In germline, CDR1 is MNHNS, CDR2 SASEGT. The V and J ends lost 6 bases and 7 bases, in that order; junction bases with no gene match: 7. This CDR3 spans 14 amino acids. CDR3 DNA sequence: TGTGCCAGCAGAGCACAGGGGGCGAAACAGCCCCAGCATTTT. It translates to CASRAQGAKQPQHF.

The CDR3 sequence is CASSLNGQGAFGYTF. The CDR3 coding sequence is TGTGCCAGCAGCTTGAACGGACAGGGGGCCTTTGGCTACACCTTC. This sequence joins TRBV7-2 and TRBJ1-2, with TRBD1 identical over 11 bases. The CDR3 covers 15 residues. Looked up from germline, CDR1 is SGHTA and CDR2 is FQGNSA. Trimming cost V 3 bases and J 7 bases; bases outside gene matches: 7.

This rearrangement joins TRBV6-4 to TRBJ2-1; 11 positions match TRBD2. The CDR3 spans 16 residues. The V and J ends lost 6 bases and 5 bases, in that order; junction bases with no gene match: 9. Germline V gene sequence: CDR1 MRHNA, CDR2 SNTAGT. CDR3 sequence: CASRINGLAGNNEQFF. CDR3 DNA: TGTGCCAGCAGAATAAATGGACTAGCGGGCAACAATGAGCAGTTCTTC.

This sequence joins TRBV7-8 and TRBJ1-5, with TRBD1 as a possible D gene (6 bases). Germline V gene sequence: CDR1 SGHVS, CDR2 FQNEAQ. The CDR3 is 13 amino acids. V gave up 4 bases and J gave up 3 bases, with 7 bases separating them. CDR3 sequence (DNA): TGTGCCAGCAGCTGGGACAACAATCAGCCCCAGCATTTT. Translating gives CASSWDNNQPQHF.

The chain couples TRBV13 to TRBJ1-3; D not certain. V was shortened by 0 bases and J by 1 base, with 10 bases between the two germline ends. Germline loops: CDR1 PRHDT, CDR2 FYEKMQ (reference sequence). CDR3 length equals 16 residues. This chain's CDR3 is CASSLGIRASGNTIYF. DNA for the CDR3: TGTGCCAGCAGCTTAGGCATTAGAGCGTCTGGAAACACCATATATTTT. Complete variable domain (other parts from reference TRBV13 and TRBJ1-3): AAGVIQSPRHLIKEKRETATLKCYPIPRHDTVYWYQQGPGQDPQFLISFYEKMQSDKGSIPDRFSAQQFSDYHSELNMSSLELGDSALYFCASSLGIRASGNTIYFGEGSWLTVV.

V usage is TRBV4-3 and J usage is TRBJ1-5; maybe TRBD1 (5 bases). Trimming removed 0 bases from V and 6 bases from J, with 6 bases in between. The CDR3 has 13 residues. CDR1 is LGHNA, CDR2 YSLEER, per germline. CDR3: CASSQDQGQPQHF. Written as DNA, the CDR3 is TGCGCCAGCAGCCAAGATCAGGGTCAGCCCCAGCATTTT.

The chain combines TRBV5-1 with TRBJ2-7, with TRBD1 matching over 9 bases. The V and J ends lost 5 bases and 7 bases, in that order; junction bases with no gene match: 19. The CDR3 extends over 17 amino acids. Germline lookup yields CDR1 SGHRS and CDR2 YFSETQ. Here the CDR3 reads CASSMTDETGGSGEQYF. The CDR3 DNA reads TGCGCCAGCAGTATGACAGACGAGACAGGGGGTTCCGGTGAGCAGTACTTC. The entire variable domain, with the rest obtained from reference TRBV5-1 and TRBJ2-7, is as follows: KAGVTQTPRYLIKTRGQQVTLSCSPISGHRSVSWYQQTPGQGLQFLFEYFSETQRNKGNFPGRFSGRQFSNSRSEMNVSTLELGDSALYLCASSMTDETGGSGEQYFGPGTRLTVT.

The rearrangement joins TRBV27 to TRBJ2-5; TRBD2 matches at 8 bases. Germline trimming cut 5 bases from V and 2 bases from J; bases unmatched to any gene: 7. Germline V gene lookup returns CDR1 MNHEY and CDR2 SMNVEV (reference sequence). CDR3 length: 15 residues. The CDR3 loop is CASSPLASGQETQYF. The CDR3 DNA follows: TGTGCCAGCAGTCCCCTGGCTAGCGGGCAAGAGACCCAGTACTTC.

The chain links TRBV27 to TRBJ2-1, with D perhaps matching TRBD1 (7 bases). Germline V gene sequence: CDR1 MNHEY, CDR2 SMNVEV (reference sequence). V shed 4 bases and J shed 8 bases, with 9 bases lying between them. The CDR3 extends over 12 amino acids. DNA of the CDR3: TGTGCCAGCAGTTCAGGGGGGCATGAGCAGTTCTTC. It encodes CASSSGGHEQFF.

This clone was observed a single time. This sequence joins TRBV6-4 and TRBJ1-1, with TRBD1 identical over 8 bases. The germline V gene encodes CDR1 MRHNA and CDR2 SNTAGT. Unmatched junction bases numbered 4, after V lost 6 bases and J lost 4 bases. This CDR3 has 13 amino acids. CDR3 amino acids: CASRRTGSTEAFF. In DNA, the CDR3 is TGTGCCAGCAGGAGGACAGGGAGCACTGAAGCTTTCTTT.

Worth noting for this clone: One end of the junction fails to match germline, which may point to a read error. The rearrangement uses TRBV7-9 and TRBJ2-7; 10 bases align to TRBD1. Germline V gene sequence: CDR1 SEHNR, CDR2 FQNEAQ (reference sequence). The CDR3 extends over 14 amino acids. CDR3 coding DNA: TGTTCCAGCAGCCGGACAGGGGGCTCCTACGAGCAGTACTTC. It translates to CSSSRTGGSYEQYF.

The chain has TRBV25-1 and TRBJ2-1, with TRBD2 matching 8 bases. CDR1 and CDR2 (germline): MGHDK, SYGVNS. V was pared by 2 bases and J by 4 bases, with 7 bases of the junction left unmatched. The CDR3 length is 16 residues. The CDR3 DNA follows: TGTGCCAGCAGTGAAGGAGCGGGGGACGCGTACAATGAGCAGTTCTTC. Its protein is CASSEGAGDAYNEQFF.